This TCR beta chain was observed in a study of patients and donors after allogeneic stem cell transplantation (dated by TCRdb to the early 2020s). Library preparation was by RT-PCR. These reads were obtained on a NextSeq 550. Starting from the raw public reads, TCRdb applied fastp trimming at Q25, assembled clones with MiXCR and retained in-frame beta chains. One record per CDR3 amino acid sequence lists the most common genes and DNA. This sample holds about 90,000 distinct CDR3 sequences; roughly 52% were observed only once. Together, the top ten hold 50% to 75% of the sample. V sheds 0 bases and J sheds 7 bases, leaving 15 bases between their ends. CDR1 is given as LGHNA and CDR2 as YSLEER, both from the germline V gene. The CDR3 spans 16 residues, from the cysteine through the phenylalanine. This entry keeps only the CDR3 DNA: 48 bases, framed from base 1. As to this clonotype: The target of this receptor is not known. One base away there is no much larger clone; base qualities are not given.

The receptor was isolated from a human donor who was either an allogeneic HSCT recipient or a stem cell or donor lymphocyte infusion donor (not recorded which). It is not recorded whose cells these are; they may come from a transplant donor. Here the chain combines TRBV4-3 and TRBJ1-4, with a tentative D gene TRBD1 over 6 matching bases. The sample was blood, either unsorted or a sorted T cell fraction (not recorded which). CDR3 region: CASSQDGGQGTEKLFF. The DNA is TGCGCCAGCAGCCAAGATGGGGGGCAGGGGACTGAAAAACTGTTTTTT.